Below are 27 T cell receptor beta chains sequenced from a single sample in a study of PD-1 blockade in classical Hodgkin lymphoma. The time point here: newly diagnosed, previously untreated cHL patient sample. By magnetic negative selection, CD4+ T cells were purified from thawed PBMCs. TCRdb's copy holds only in-frame clones and misses some; the assay was immunoSEQ multiplex PCR. The sample holds about 30,000 clones, around 89% seen once. Input material: CD4+ T cells from blood. All receptors come from a human donor with classical Hodgkin lymphoma.

Only a few counts were recorded for this clone. V is TRBV7-9 and J is TRBJ1-4; D call uncertain. This CDR3 is built from 13 residues. Per germline, CDR1 SEHNR and CDR2 FQNEAQ (reference sequence). V was clipped by 6 bases and J by 2 bases, with 7 bases between them. The CDR3 DNA sequence: TGTGCCAGCAGACGGGGTACTAATGAAAAACTGTTTTTT. Its protein product is CASRRGTNEKLFF.

This sequence joins TRBV19 and TRBJ2-3; TRBD2 might be the D (5 bases). The germline V gene has CDR1 LNHDA and CDR2 SQIVND (reference sequence). CDR3 size: 16 residues. The V end was cut by 5 bases, the J end by 1 base, with 16 bases between. CDR3 in DNA: TGTGCCAGTAGTGTCGGGATTCTACGCGGCACAGATACGCAGTATTTT. It is translated as CASSVGILRGTDTQYF. Full variable domain (rest looked up from reference TRBV19 and TRBJ2-3): DGGITQSPKYLFRKEGQNVTLSCEQNLNHDAMYWYRQDPGQGLRLIYYSQIVNDFQKGDIAEGYSVSREKKESFPLTVTSAQKNPTAFYLCASSVGILRGTDTQYFGPGTRLTVL.

The chain carries TRBV11-3 and TRBJ2-7; TRBD1 might be the D (5 bases). The V gene's germline CDR1 is SGHNT and CDR2 YENEEA. The length of the CDR3 is 15 residues. Deletions cut 2 bases from V and 2 bases from J, with 13 bases between. The DNA of the CDR3 is TGTGCCAGCAGCTTAACCTCGGAAGGGGCCTACGAGCAGTACGTC. Translation: CASSLTSEGAYEQYV.

J is TRBJ2-5 and V is TRBV6-5, with 9 bases matching TRBD1. This CDR3 is built from 15 residues. Germline trimming cut 5 bases from V and 14 bases from J; bases unmatched to any gene: 18. Germline loops: CDR1 MNHEY, CDR2 SVGAGI. In DNA, the CDR3 is TGTGCCAGCAGTCACAGGGACAGGGCGATGGGAAGGCGTTACTTC. As protein: CASSHRDRAMGRRYF.

This clone was counted a single time. The chain carries TRBV6-5 and TRBJ2-6; TRBD1 or TRBD2 may be the D gene (5 bases each). Per the germline V gene, CDR1 is MNHEY and CDR2 is SVGAGI. V lost 8 bases, J lost 2 bases, and 7 bases lay in between. This CDR3 is built from 13 residues. CDR3 in DNA: TGTGCCAGCGGGACGGCTGGGGCCAACGTCCTGACTTTC. This encodes CASGTAGANVLTF.

This sequence joins TRBV7-2 and TRBJ2-5, with 12 bases fitting TRBD2. CDR1 and CDR2 (germline): SGHTA, FQGNSA. The CDR3 is 15 residues long. The J segment lost 3 bases and the V segment lost 5 bases, leaving 4 bases of the junction unmatched. In nucleotides, the CDR3 is TGTGCCAGCAGCGCCCGGACTAGCGGGAAAGAGACCCAGTACTTC. Protein sequence: CASSARTSGKETQYF.

This chain connects TRBV5-1 to TRBJ2-7, with no clear D. CDR1 and CDR2 from the germline V gene are SGHRS and YFSETQ. CDR3 length equals 11 residues. The V gene lost 2 bases and the J gene lost 2 bases, with 2 bases spanning the gap. Written as DNA, the CDR3 is TGCGCCAGCAGCTTTACCTACGAGCAGTACTTC. It translates to CASSFTYEQYF.

The V call is TRBV6-1, the J call TRBJ2-3; perhaps TRBD1 as D (6 bases). The CDR3 contains 16 residues. CDR1 is MNHNS, CDR2 SASEGT, per germline. V shed 3 bases and J shed 1 base, with 14 bases lying between them. The CDR3 DNA is TGTGCCAGCAGTGAGGGACACCAGTACCGCACAGATACGCAGTATTTT. Translated, it gives CASSEGHQYRTDTQYF.

The chain employs TRBV29-1 and TRBJ1-2; D is uncertain. This CDR3 contains 14 residues. V dropped 4 bases and J dropped 0 bases, with 12 bases sitting between them. Germline assignment: CDR1 SQVTM and CDR2 ANQGSEA. This CDR3 reads CSVGLRLSNYGYTF. DNA of the CDR3: TGCAGCGTTGGTCTCAGGTTGTCTAACTATGGCTACACCTTC.

This rearrangement joins TRBV7-2 to TRBJ1-4; a possible D gene is TRBD1 (6 bases). Germline V gene lookup returns CDR1 SGHTA and CDR2 FQGNSA. The CDR3 loop spans 15 amino acids. The V gene lost 5 bases and the J gene lost 7 bases, with 17 bases spanning the gap. As DNA, the CDR3 is TGTGCCAGCAGCCCGAACAAGGGAGGGGGTGAAAAACTGTTTTTT. Residues: CASSPNKGGGEKLFF.

The chain recombines TRBV11-2 with TRBJ1-3; D is unclear. The germline V gene encodes CDR1 SGHAT and CDR2 FQNNGV. V gave up 5 bases and J gave up 9 bases, with 17 bases separating them. This CDR3 contains 14 residues. DNA for the CDR3: TGTGCCAGCAGCCCCCGGCTTGGCGCGAGCACCATATATTTT. This sequence encodes CASSPRLGASTIYF.

The gene calls are TRBV11-3 and TRBJ2-7, with 8 bases fitting TRBD1. The V segment lost 1 base and the J segment 3 bases; nucleotides outside the gene matches: 14. CDR1 is SGHNT, CDR2 YENEEA, per germline. This CDR3 has 18 residues. This CDR3 is CASSLAPSPGQEIYEQYV. DNA of the CDR3: TGTGCCAGCAGCTTAGCCCCCTCTCCGGGACAGGAGATCTACGAGCAGTACGTC.

The chain joins TRBV7-2 to TRBJ2-3; D perhaps matches TRBD2 (5 bases). Trimming stripped 5 bases from V and 3 bases from J, with 15 bases between. The CDR3 is 15 amino acids. Germline CDR1 and CDR2: SGHTA and FQGNSA. CDR3 protein: CASSLQRAGTDTQYF. CDR3 nucleotides: TGTGCCAGCAGCCTCCAGAGGGCCGGGACAGATACGCAGTATTTT.

The genes are TRBV28 and TRBJ2-5, with D hard to call. Germline lookup yields CDR1 MDHEN and CDR2 SYDVKM. V lost 10 bases, J lost 5 bases, and 8 bases lay in between. The CDR3 has 10 residues. CDR3 bases: TGTGCCATAGAAGGCGAGACCCAGTACTTC. This sequence encodes CAIEGETQYF. Based on the CDR3 plus reference TRBV28 and TRBJ2-5, the full variable domain is DVKVTQSSRYLVKRTGEKVFLECVQDMDHENMFWYRQDPGLGLRLIYFSYDVKMKEKGDIPEGYSVSREKKERFSLILESASTNQTSMYLCAIEGETQYFGPGTRLLVL.

In this sample, this clone turned up a few times. The chain employs TRBV11-3 and TRBJ1-1; 8 nucleotides match TRBD1. The CDR3 runs to 16 residues. CDR1 is SGHNT, CDR2 YENEEA, per germline. Trimming removed 5 bases from V and 6 bases from J; junction bases left unmatched: 14. CDR3 in DNA: TGTGCCAGCAGCCTACCCAACAGGGGGGCGGCCTCTGAAGCTTTCTTT. The encoded protein is CASSLPNRGAASEAFF. Full variable domain (remainder filled in from reference TRBV11-3 and TRBJ1-1): EAGVVQSPRYKIIEKKQPVAFWCNPISGHNTLYWYLQNLGQGPELLIRYENEEAVDDSQLPKDRFSAERLKGVDSTLKIQPAELGDSAVYLCASSLPNRGAASEAFFGQGTRLTVV.

The rearrangement links TRBV6-6 to TRBJ1-2; TRBD1 matches at 9 bases. CDR1 and CDR2 (germline): MNHNY, SVGAGI (reference sequence). Losses at the gene ends were 2 bases for V and 13 bases for J; bases not matched to a gene: 5. This CDR3 is built from 12 residues. For the CDR3, the DNA is TGTGCCAGCAGTTACCCGGACAGGGGATCCACCTTC. As protein: CASSYPDRGSTF.

The chain joins TRBV9 to TRBJ2-3, with 7 bases that match TRBD2. The V and J ends lost 4 bases and 6 bases, in that order; junction bases with no gene match: 11. The germline gives CDR1 SGDLS, CDR2 YYNGEE. CDR3 length: 15 amino acids. CDR3 amino acids: CASSRRAGASDTQYF. The CDR3 bases are TGTGCCAGCAGCAGGCGGGCGGGAGCGTCGGATACGCAGTATTTT. The whole variable domain, remainder taken from reference TRBV9 and TRBJ2-3, is DSGVTQTPKHLITATGQRVTLRCSPRSGDLSVYWYQQSLDQGLQFLIQYYNGEERAKGNILERFSAQQFPDLHSELNLSSLELGDSALYFCASSRRAGASDTQYFGPGTRLTVL.

The chain couples TRBV7-9 to TRBJ1-2; 7 bases are a match to TRBD1. Germline values: CDR1 SEHNR, CDR2 FQNEAQ (reference sequence). V lost 5 bases to trimming and J lost 5 bases; unmatched junction nucleotides: 8. CDR3 size: 14 residues. The CDR3 is CASSHLRGPYGYTF. The CDR3 nucleotides read TGTGCCAGCAGCCATTTGAGGGGGCCTTATGGCTACACCTTC.

The chain carries TRBV27 and TRBJ2-1; D call uncertain. Germline V CDR1 and CDR2: MNHEY, SMNVEV (reference sequence). Trimming cost V 2 bases and J 8 bases, with 13 bases left between them. The CDR3 runs 14 residues. The CDR3 loop reads CASSLRQNPHEQFF. The CDR3 coding sequence is TGTGCCAGCAGTTTACGGCAGAACCCCCATGAGCAGTTCTTC.

The chain couples TRBV19 to TRBJ2-5, with 10 bases that match TRBD1. There are 14 residues in the CDR3. With V trimmed by 6 bases and J by 4 bases, 5 bases remained unmatched. Looked up from germline, CDR1 is LNHDA and CDR2 is SQIVND (reference sequence). CDR3 loop: CASRTGGNGETQYF. As DNA, the CDR3 is TGTGCCAGTAGGACAGGGGGCAATGGAGAGACCCAGTACTTC. The complete variable domain, with remaining parts taken from reference TRBV19 and TRBJ2-5, reads DGGITQSPKYLFRKEGQNVTLSCEQNLNHDAMYWYRQDPGQGLRLIYYSQIVNDFQKGDIAEGYSVSREKKESFPLTVTSAQKNPTAFYLCASRTGGNGETQYFGPGTRLLVL.

The chain is built from TRBV11-2 and TRBJ2-7; 8 bases align to TRBD2. The germline V gene encodes CDR1 SGHAT and CDR2 FQNNGV. The trim removed 6 bases at V and 3 bases at J, leaving 16 bases unmatched. The CDR3 spans 17 residues. CDR3 in DNA: TGTGCCAGCAGTCCCCTCCGGGGGGGGCCTTTTCTCTACGAGCAGTACGTC. It yields the protein CASSPLRGGPFLYEQYV.

The count of this clone is one. The rearrangement uses TRBV19 and TRBJ1-5; D gene uncertain. V lost 2 bases, J lost 7 bases, and 12 bases lay in between. CDR1 and CDR2 (germline): LNHDA, SQIVND (reference sequence). The CDR3 covers 14 residues. The DNA of the CDR3 is TGTGCCAGTAGTATACGGAGGGTTGGACAGCCCCAGCATTTT. Translation: CASSIRRVGQPQHF.

The chain carries TRBV5-1 and TRBJ2-3, with 14 positions matching TRBD2. V shed 4 bases and J 4 bases; nucleotides not matched to a gene: 8. Looked up from germline, CDR1 is SGHRS and CDR2 is YFSETQ. The CDR3 covers 17 residues. In nucleotides, the CDR3 is TGCGCCAGCAGCCTGCGACTAGCGGGAGGGATGTCAGATACGCAGTATTTT. It is translated as CASSLRLAGGMSDTQYF.

This chain uses TRBV15 with TRBJ2-7; TRBD2 agrees at 8 bases. There are 16 residues in the CDR3. Trimming took 2 bases from V and 5 from J; bases not matched to a gene: 11. The germline V gene encodes CDR1 LNHNV and CDR2 YYDKDF (reference sequence). The CDR3 spells CATSRSLSGSPDEQYF. The CDR3 DNA is TGTGCCACCAGCAGATCTTTAAGCGGGAGCCCCGACGAGCAGTACTTC.

This rearrangement joins TRBV29-1 to TRBJ2-1; maybe TRBD1 (6 bases). Germline-derived CDR1 and CDR2 are SQVTM and ANQGSEA. The V end lost 3 bases, the J end lost 2 bases, and 11 bases lay between the germline ends. This CDR3 comprises 14 residues. The CDR3 reads CSVDRRGTYNEQFF. CDR3 DNA sequence: TGCAGCGTTGACCGCAGGGGAACCTACAATGAGCAGTTCTTC.

This chain connects TRBV10-3 to TRBJ2-3; perhaps D is TRBD1 or TRBD2 (6 bases each). This CDR3 has 16 residues. Trimming stripped 4 bases from V and 1 base from J, with 15 bases between. The germline V gene encodes CDR1 ENHRY and CDR2 SYGVKD. Here the CDR3 reads CAISGKGGRGTDTQYF. In nucleotides, the CDR3 is TGTGCCATCAGTGGAAAGGGGGGCAGGGGCACAGATACGCAGTATTTT.

In its sample, this clone was seen once. The CDR3: CASSRLLAPSYNEQFF. The CDR3 bases are TGTGCCAGCAGCCGCCTTCTAGCGCCCTCCTACAATGAGCAGTTCTTC. The chain employs TRBV14 and TRBJ2-1; TRBD2 might be the D (6 bases). CDR3 length: 16 amino acids. Trimming cost V 4 bases and J 0 bases, with 13 bases left between them. Germline CDR1 is SGHDN and CDR2 is FVKESK.